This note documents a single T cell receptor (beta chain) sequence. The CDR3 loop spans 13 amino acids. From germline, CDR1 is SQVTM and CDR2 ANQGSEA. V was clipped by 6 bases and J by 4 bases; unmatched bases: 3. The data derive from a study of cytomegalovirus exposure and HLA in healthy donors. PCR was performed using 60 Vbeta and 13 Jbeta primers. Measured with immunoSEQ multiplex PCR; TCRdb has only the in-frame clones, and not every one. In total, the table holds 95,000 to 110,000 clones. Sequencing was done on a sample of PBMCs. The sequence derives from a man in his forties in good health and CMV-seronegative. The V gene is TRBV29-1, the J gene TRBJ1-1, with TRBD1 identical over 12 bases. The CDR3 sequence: CSVGQGARTEAFF. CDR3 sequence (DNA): TGCAGCGTGGGACAGGGGGCGCGCACTGAAGCTTTCTTT.